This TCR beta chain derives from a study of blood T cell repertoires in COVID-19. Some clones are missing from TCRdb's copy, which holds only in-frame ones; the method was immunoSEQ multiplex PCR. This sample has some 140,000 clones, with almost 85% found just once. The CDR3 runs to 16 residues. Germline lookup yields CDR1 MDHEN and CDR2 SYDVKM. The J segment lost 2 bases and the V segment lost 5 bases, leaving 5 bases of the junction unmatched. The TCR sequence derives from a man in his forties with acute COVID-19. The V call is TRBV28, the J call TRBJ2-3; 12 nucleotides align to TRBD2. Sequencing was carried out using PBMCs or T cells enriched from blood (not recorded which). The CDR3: CASSATSGGPTDTQYF. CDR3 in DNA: TGTGCCAGCAGTGCGACTAGCGGGGGACCCACAGATACGCAGTATTTT.